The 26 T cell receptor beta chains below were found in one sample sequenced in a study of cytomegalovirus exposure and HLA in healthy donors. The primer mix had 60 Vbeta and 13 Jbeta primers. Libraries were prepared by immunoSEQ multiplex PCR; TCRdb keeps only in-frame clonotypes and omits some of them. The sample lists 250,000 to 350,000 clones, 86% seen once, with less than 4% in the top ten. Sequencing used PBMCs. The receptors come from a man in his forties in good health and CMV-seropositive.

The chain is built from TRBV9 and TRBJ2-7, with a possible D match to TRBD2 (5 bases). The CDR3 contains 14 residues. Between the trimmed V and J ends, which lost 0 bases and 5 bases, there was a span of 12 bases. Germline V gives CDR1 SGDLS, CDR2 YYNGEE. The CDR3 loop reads CASSVAGSTDEQYF. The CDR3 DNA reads TGTGCCAGCAGCGTAGCGGGGAGTACCGACGAGCAGTACTTC. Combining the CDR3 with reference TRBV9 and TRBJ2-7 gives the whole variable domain DSGVTQTPKHLITATGQRVTLRCSPRSGDLSVYWYQQSLDQGLQFLIQYYNGEERAKGNILERFSAQQFPDLHSELNLSSLELGDSALYFCASSVAGSTDEQYFGPGTRLTVT.

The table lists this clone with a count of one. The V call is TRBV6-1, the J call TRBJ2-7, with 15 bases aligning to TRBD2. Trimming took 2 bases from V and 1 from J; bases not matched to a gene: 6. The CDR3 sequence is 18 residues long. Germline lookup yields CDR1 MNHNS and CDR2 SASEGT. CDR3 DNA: TGTGCCAGCAGTGAACGGGGACTAGCGGGAGGAAAGTCCTACGAGCAGTACTTC. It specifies CASSERGLAGGKSYEQYF.

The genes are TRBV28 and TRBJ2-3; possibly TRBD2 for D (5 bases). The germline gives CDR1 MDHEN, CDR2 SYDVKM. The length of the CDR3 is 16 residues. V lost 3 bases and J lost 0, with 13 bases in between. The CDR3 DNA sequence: TGTGCCAGCAGTTTCAGTATCGGACTTAGCACAGATACGCAGTATTTT. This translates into CASSFSIGLSTDTQYF.

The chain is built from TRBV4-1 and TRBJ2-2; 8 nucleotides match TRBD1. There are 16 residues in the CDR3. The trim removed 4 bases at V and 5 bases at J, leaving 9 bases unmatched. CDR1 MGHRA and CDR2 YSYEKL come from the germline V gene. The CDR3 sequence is CASSLTGQGNTGELFF. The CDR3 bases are TGCGCCAGCAGCCTAACCGGACAGGGAAATACCGGGGAGCTGTTTTTT.

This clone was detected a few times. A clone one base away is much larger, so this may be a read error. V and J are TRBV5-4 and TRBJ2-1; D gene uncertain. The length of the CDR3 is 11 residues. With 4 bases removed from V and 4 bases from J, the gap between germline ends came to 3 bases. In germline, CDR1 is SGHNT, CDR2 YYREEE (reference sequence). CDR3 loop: CASSTYNEQFF. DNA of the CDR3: TGTGCCAGCAGCACTTACAATGAGCAGTTCTTC. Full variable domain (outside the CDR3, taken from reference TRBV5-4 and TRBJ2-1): ETGVTQSPTHLIKTRGQQVTLRCSSQSGHNTVSWYQQALGQGPQFIFQYYREEENGRGNFPPRFSGLQFPNYSSELNVNALELDDSALYLCASSTYNEQFFGPGTRLTVL.

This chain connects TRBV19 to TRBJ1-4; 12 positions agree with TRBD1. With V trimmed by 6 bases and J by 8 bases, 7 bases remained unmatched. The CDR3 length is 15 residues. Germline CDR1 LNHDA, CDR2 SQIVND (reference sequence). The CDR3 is CASRGTGGLREKLFF. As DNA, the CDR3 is TGTGCCAGTAGGGGGACAGGGGGCCTTCGGGAAAAACTGTTTTTT.

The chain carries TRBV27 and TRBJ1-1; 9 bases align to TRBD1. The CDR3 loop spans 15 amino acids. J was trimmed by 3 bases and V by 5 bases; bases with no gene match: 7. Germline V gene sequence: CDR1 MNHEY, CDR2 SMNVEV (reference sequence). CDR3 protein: CASSKTNRGHTEAFF. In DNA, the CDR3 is TGTGCCAGCAGTAAAACCAACAGGGGGCACACTGAAGCTTTCTTT.

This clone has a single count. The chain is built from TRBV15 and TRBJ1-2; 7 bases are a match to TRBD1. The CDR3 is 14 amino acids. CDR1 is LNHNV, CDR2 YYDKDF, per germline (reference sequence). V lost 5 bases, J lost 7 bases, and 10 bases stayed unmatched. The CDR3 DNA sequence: TGTGCCACCAGCCCCCGGAAGGGGGCCTCTGGCTACACCTTC. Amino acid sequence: CATSPRKGASGYTF.

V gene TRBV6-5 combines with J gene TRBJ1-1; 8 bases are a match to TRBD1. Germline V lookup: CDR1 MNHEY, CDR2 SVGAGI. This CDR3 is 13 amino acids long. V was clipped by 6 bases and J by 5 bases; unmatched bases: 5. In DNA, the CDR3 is TGTGCCAGCAGGCGAGACAGGGGTACTGAAGCTTTCTTT. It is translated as CASRRDRGTEAFF.

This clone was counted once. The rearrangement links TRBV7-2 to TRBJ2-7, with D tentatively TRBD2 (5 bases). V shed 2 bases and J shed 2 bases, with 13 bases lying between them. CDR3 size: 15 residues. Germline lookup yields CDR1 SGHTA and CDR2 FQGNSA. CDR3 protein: CASSLSAGIAYEQYF. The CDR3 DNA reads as TGTGCCAGCAGCTTATCTGCCGGGATAGCCTACGAGCAGTACTTC.

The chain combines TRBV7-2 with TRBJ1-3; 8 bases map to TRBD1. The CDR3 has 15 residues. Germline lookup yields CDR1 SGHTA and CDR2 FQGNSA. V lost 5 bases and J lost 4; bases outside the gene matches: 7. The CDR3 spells CASSDWDRRGNTIYF. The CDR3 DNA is TGTGCCAGCAGCGACTGGGACAGGAGAGGAAACACCATATATTTT.

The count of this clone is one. The DNA for the CDR3 is TGTGCCTCATGCGGAACACTAGAAGTCTACGAGCAGTACTTC. It is translated as CASCGTLEVYEQYF. The gene calls are TRBV21-1 and TRBJ2-7; the table's D call of TRBD2 was not tested on the DNA. TRBV21-1 constitutes a pseudogene. The CDR3 is 14 amino acids.

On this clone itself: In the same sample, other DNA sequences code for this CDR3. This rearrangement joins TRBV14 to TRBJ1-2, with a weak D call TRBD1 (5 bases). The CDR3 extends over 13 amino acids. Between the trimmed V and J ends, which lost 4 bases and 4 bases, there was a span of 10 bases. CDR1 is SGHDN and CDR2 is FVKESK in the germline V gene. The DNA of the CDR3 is TGTGCCAGCAGCCCAGGGTTATTCTATGGCTACACCTTC. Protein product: CASSPGLFYGYTF.

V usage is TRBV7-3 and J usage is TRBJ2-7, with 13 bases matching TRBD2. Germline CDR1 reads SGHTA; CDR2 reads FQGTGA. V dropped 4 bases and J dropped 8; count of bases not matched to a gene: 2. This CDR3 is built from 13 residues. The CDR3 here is CASSSGLAGKQYF. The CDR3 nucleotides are TGTGCCAGCAGCTCGGGACTAGCGGGGAAGCAGTACTTC.

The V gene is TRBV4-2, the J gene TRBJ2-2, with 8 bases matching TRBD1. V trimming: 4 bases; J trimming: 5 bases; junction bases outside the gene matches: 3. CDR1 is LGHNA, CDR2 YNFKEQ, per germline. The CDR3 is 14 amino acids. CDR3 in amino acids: CASSRTGQTGELFF. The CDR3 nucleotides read TGTGCCAGCAGCCGGACAGGGCAAACCGGGGAGCTGTTTTTT.

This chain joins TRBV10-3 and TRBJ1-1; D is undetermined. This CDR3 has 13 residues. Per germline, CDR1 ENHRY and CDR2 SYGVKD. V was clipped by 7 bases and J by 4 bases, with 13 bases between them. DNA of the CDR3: TGTGCCATCACGGAGACGAGCCGCACTGAAGCTTTCTTT. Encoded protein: CAITETSRTEAFF.

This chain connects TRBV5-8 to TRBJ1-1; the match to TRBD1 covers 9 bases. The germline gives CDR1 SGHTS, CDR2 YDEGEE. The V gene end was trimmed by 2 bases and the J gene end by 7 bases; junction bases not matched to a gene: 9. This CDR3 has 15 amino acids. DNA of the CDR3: TGTGCCAGCAGCTTCTGGACAGGGGTTGTTCATGAAGCTTTCTTT. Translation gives CASSFWTGVVHEAFF. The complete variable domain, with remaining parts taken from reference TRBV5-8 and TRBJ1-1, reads EAGVTQSPTHLIKTRGQQATLRCSPISGHTSVYWYQQALGLGLQFLLWYDEGEERNRGNFPPRFSGRQFPNYSSELNVNALELEDSALYLCASSFWTGVVHEAFFGQGTRLTVV.

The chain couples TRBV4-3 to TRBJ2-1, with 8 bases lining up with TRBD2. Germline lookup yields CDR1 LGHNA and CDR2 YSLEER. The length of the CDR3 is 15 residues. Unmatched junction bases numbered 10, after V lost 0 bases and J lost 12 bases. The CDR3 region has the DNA TGCGCCAGCAGCCAAGACCGGGGGGGAACAGGAAGGCAGTTCTTC. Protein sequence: CASSQDRGGTGRQFF.

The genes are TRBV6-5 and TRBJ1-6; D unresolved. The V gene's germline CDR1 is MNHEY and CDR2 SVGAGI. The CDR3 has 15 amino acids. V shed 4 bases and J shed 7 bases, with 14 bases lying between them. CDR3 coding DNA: TGTGCCAGCAGTTGGAACAGCTACACGAATTCACCCCTCCACTTT. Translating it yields CASSWNSYTNSPLHF.

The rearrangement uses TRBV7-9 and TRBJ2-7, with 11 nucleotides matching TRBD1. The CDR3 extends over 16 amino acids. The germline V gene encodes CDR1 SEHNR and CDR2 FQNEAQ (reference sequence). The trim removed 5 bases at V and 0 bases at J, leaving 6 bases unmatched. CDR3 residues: CASSAGTGGTSYEQYF. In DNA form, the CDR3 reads TGTGCCAGCAGCGCGGGGACAGGGGGTACCTCCTACGAGCAGTACTTC.

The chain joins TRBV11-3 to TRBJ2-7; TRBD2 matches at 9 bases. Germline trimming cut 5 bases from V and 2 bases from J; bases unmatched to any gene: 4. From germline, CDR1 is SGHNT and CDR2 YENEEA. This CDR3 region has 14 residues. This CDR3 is CASSRTSEPYEQYF. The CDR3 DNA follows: TGTGCCAGCAGCCGGACTAGCGAACCCTACGAGCAGTACTTC.

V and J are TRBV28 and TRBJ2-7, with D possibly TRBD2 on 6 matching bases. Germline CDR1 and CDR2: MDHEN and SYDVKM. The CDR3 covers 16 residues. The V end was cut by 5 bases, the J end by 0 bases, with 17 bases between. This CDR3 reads CASSGGGALSSYEQYF. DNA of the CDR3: TGTGCCAGCAGTGGTGGCGGGGCGCTGAGCTCCTACGAGCAGTACTTC.

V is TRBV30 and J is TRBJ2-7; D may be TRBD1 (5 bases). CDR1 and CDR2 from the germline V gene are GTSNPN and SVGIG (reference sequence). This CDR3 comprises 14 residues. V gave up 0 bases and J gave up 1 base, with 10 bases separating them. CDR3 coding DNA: TGTGCCTGGAGTGTACCAGGGTTTTCCTACGAGCAGTACTTC. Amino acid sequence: CAWSVPGFSYEQYF.

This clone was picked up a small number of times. The DNA for the CDR3 is TGTGCCAGCAGTTTATCCTGGGCCACTGAAGCTTTCTTT. Its translation: CASSLSWATEAFF. The chain employs TRBV27 and TRBJ1-1; no firm D call. Trimming took off 0 bases at V and 4 bases at J, with 6 bases between the two ends. The CDR3 length is 13 residues. CDR1 and CDR2 from the germline V gene are MNHEY and SMNVEV (reference sequence).

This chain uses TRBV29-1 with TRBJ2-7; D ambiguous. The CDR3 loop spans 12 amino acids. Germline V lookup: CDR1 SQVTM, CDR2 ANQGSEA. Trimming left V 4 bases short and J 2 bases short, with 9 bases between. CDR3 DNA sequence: TGCAGCGTTGTAGCCACCGCCTACGAGCAGTACTTC. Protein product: CSVVATAYEQYF.

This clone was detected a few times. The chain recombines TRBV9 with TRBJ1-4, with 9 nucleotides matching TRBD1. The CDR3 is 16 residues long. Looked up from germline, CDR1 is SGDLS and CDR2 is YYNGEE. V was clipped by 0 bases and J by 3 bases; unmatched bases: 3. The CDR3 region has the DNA TGTGCCAGCAGCGTAGGGGACAGGGTACCTAATGAAAAACTGTTTTTT. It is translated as CASSVGDRVPNEKLFF.